The 31 T cell receptor beta chains reported below all come from one sample, sequenced in a study of blood T cell repertoires in COVID-19. Only in-frame clones appear in the TCRdb table, and some are missing; sequencing was by immunoSEQ multiplex PCR. The sample has fewer than 250,000 clones, roughly 80% seen once. The material sequenced was PBMCs or T cells enriched from blood (not recorded which). The receptors come from a woman in her thirties who had recovered from COVID-19.

The rearrangement links TRBV3-1 (or the pseudogene TRBV3-2) to TRBJ2-3, with TRBD2 identical over 9 bases. Trimming removed 4 bases from V and 6 bases from J; junction bases left unmatched: 20. The CDR3 contains 19 residues. Per germline, CDR1 LGHDT and CDR2 YNNKEL (reference sequence). DNA of the CDR3: TGTGCCAGCAGCCGATTCGGGGGCGCGGGAGGGCTCTCACAGGATACGCAGTATTTT. Translated: CASSRFGGAGGLSQDTQYF.

This chain connects TRBV7-3 to TRBJ2-2, with 8 nucleotides matching TRBD1. The CDR3 is made up of 15 amino acids. Germline assignment: CDR1 SGHTA and CDR2 FQGTGA. V was pared by 4 bases and J by 3 bases, with 4 bases of the junction left unmatched. CDR3 loop: CASSSSGQDTGELFF. The DNA for the CDR3 is TGTGCCAGCAGCTCCTCGGGACAGGACACCGGGGAGCTGTTTTTT.

The chain joins TRBV2 to TRBJ1-5; TRBD1 matches 9 bases. Germline CDR1 reads SNHLY; CDR2 reads FYNNEI. The V gene end was trimmed by 9 bases and the J gene end by 1 base; junction bases not matched to a gene: 13. The CDR3 spans 17 residues. CDR3 nucleotides: TGTGCCAGGAGGCCCGGGACAGGGTCGGGGAGCAATCAGCCCCAGCATTTT. It specifies CARRPGTGSGSNQPQHF.

This clone occurred a few times. The chain couples TRBV5-5 to TRBJ1-5; TRBD1 aligns across 7 bases. V was clipped by 6 bases and J by 3 bases; unmatched bases: 12. Germline V CDR1 and CDR2: SGHKS, YYEKEE (reference sequence). There are 16 residues in the CDR3. CDR3 DNA: TGTGCCAGCACCCTCTTTCCGGGACAGACCAATCAGCCCCAGCATTTT. This encodes CASTLFPGQTNQPQHF.

The CDR3 loop reads CASSYTTPGGEAFF. CDR3 sequence (DNA): TGTGCCAGCAGTTACACCACGCCGGGGGGTGAAGCTTTCTTT. The chain uses TRBV6-6 and TRBJ1-1, with D possibly being TRBD1 (5 bases). The CDR3 extends over 14 amino acids. V lost 2 bases to trimming and J lost 7 bases, with 14 bases between them. Germline V CDR1 and CDR2: MNHNY, SVGAGI (reference sequence).

In the case of this clone: A much bigger clone sits one base away, suggesting this may be a read error. The CDR3 DNA follows: TGTGCCAGCAGCTCGGACAGGAGCAATCAGCCCCAGCATTTT. Encoded protein: CASSSDRSNQPQHF. The gene calls are TRBV28 and TRBJ1-5; 7 bases fit TRBD1. The V gene's germline CDR1 is MDHEN and CDR2 SYDVKM. Trimming removed 6 bases from V and 1 base from J; junction bases left unmatched: 3. CDR3 length: 14 amino acids.

The chain combines TRBV28 with TRBJ2-2, with TRBD1 matching 8 bases. The CDR3 has 16 residues. CDR1 and CDR2 from the germline V gene are MDHEN and SYDVKM. Trimming cost V 6 bases and J 1 base; bases outside gene matches: 7. The chain's CDR3 is CASRITGTGNTGELFF. Written as DNA, the CDR3 is TGTGCCAGCAGGATAACCGGGACAGGGAACACCGGGGAGCTGTTTTTT. The entire variable domain, with the rest obtained from reference TRBV28 and TRBJ2-2, is as follows: DVKVTQSSRYLVKRTGEKVFLECVQDMDHENMFWYRQDPGLGLRLIYFSYDVKMKEKGDIPEGYSVSREKKERFSLILESASTNQTSMYLCASRITGTGNTGELFFGEGSRLTVL.

This rearrangement joins TRBV7-6 to TRBJ2-2; TRBD2 matches at 10 bases. V lost 5 bases, J lost 2 bases, and 5 bases stayed unmatched. Germline values: CDR1 SGHVS, CDR2 FNYEAQ. The CDR3 runs to 16 residues. Here the CDR3 reads CASSRTSGINTGELFF. The CDR3 DNA reads TGTGCCAGCAGCCGGACTAGCGGAATCAACACCGGGGAGCTGTTTTTT.

The chain has TRBV10-2 and TRBJ1-2; no clear D. Trimming left V 7 bases short and J 8 bases short, with 14 bases between. The CDR3 totals 12 residues. Germline CDR1 WSHSY, CDR2 SAAADI. Written as DNA, the CDR3 is TGCGCCAGCACAGACCCCGCGGGGGGCTACACCTTC. Protein sequence: CASTDPAGGYTF.

The chain couples TRBV11-2 to TRBJ2-3; tentative D call: TRBD1 (5 bases). The CDR3 totals 13 residues. The germline CDR1 and CDR2 sequences are SGHAT and FQNNGV. V shed 5 bases and J shed 4 bases, with 10 bases lying between them. CDR3 region: CASSLLRADTQYF. The CDR3 DNA reads TGTGCCAGCAGCCTCCTCAGGGCAGATACGCAGTATTTT.

This clone was seen just once. V gene TRBV6-6 combines with J gene TRBJ2-7; 9 positions agree with TRBD1. The germline V gene has CDR1 MNHNY and CDR2 SVGAGI (reference sequence). V lost 7 bases, J lost 3 bases, and 7 bases stayed unmatched. This CDR3 is built from 14 residues. CDR3 sequence: CASIGQGTFYEQYF. Here the CDR3 DNA reads TGTGCCAGCATCGGACAGGGGACCTTCTACGAGCAGTACTTC.

The chain combines TRBV3-1 (or the pseudogene TRBV3-2) with TRBJ1-1; tentative D call: TRBD1 (6 bases). CDR1 LGHDT and CDR2 YNNKEL come from the germline V gene (reference sequence). V lost 4 bases and J 0 bases, leaving 15 bases between the germline ends. There are 16 residues in the CDR3. Here the CDR3 DNA reads TGTGCCAGCAGCCTCGGGGACATGATCATGAACACTGAAGCTTTCTTT. This codes for CASSLGDMIMNTEAFF.

This clone was recorded once. The chain employs TRBV5-4 and TRBJ2-2; tentatively, D is TRBD1 (5 bases). The CDR3 loop spans 15 amino acids. Germline loops: CDR1 SGHNT, CDR2 YYREEE (reference sequence). The V end lost 2 bases, the J end lost 4 bases, and 12 bases lay between the germline ends. CDR3 sequence (DNA): TGTGCCAGCAGCTTAATGGGGCTAATCACCGGGGAGCTGTTTTTT. Encoded protein: CASSLMGLITGELFF.

The rearrangement uses TRBV28 and TRBJ2-6, with D possibly TRBD2 on 6 matching bases. Germline V gene data show CDR1 as MDHEN and CDR2 as SYDVKM. This CDR3 region has 15 residues. Between the trimmed V and J ends, which lost 8 bases and 4 bases, there was a span of 15 bases. CDR3 DNA sequence: TGTGCCAGCCGCGAGGGCGGGGCAGGGGCCAACGTCCTGACTTTC. This translates into CASREGGAGANVLTF.

The V gene is TRBV6-5, the J gene TRBJ2-1; D is perhaps TRBD2 (5 bases). V was pared by 7 bases and J by 12 bases, with 13 bases between. There are 11 residues in the CDR3. Germline values: CDR1 MNHEY, CDR2 SVGAGI. Here the CDR3 reads CASTLNRGQFF. The CDR3 DNA follows: TGTGCCAGCACCCTGAATCGGGGGCAGTTCTTC.

The CDR3 loop is CSVEEDRVDYYGYTF. In nucleotides, the CDR3 is TGCAGCGTTGAGGAGGACAGGGTTGATTACTATGGCTACACCTTC. The chain employs TRBV29-1 and TRBJ1-2, with 8 nucleotides matching TRBD1. CDR3 size: 15 residues. The germline gives CDR1 SQVTM, CDR2 ANQGSEA. V dropped 3 bases and J dropped 3; count of bases not matched to a gene: 9.

The chain carries TRBV5-1 and TRBJ2-3; the match to TRBD2 covers 8 bases. The CDR3 has 16 residues. The germline V gene has CDR1 SGHRS and CDR2 YFSETQ. V gave up 2 bases and J gave up 6 bases; unmatched junction bases: 11. For the CDR3, the DNA is TGCGCCAGCAGCTTCCGCCGGGGGGGCGGTGGGGATACGCAGTATTTT. This encodes CASSFRRGGGGDTQYF.

This clone was counted once. The chain uses TRBV5-1 and TRBJ1-2; 9 bases are shared with TRBD1. The CDR3 consists of 17 residues. Germline V gene lookup returns CDR1 SGHRS and CDR2 YFSETQ. V was pared by 2 bases and J by 2 bases, with 10 bases of the junction left unmatched. In DNA, the CDR3 is TGCGCCAGCAGCTTCACAGGGGGCTCCCAATTCAACTATGGCTACACCTTC. It specifies CASSFTGGSQFNYGYTF.

The V call is TRBV28, the J call TRBJ1-1, with TRBD1 identical over 7 bases. After removal of 1 base from V and 7 bases from J, the junction contained 21 bases not matched to a gene. Germline V lookup: CDR1 MDHEN, CDR2 SYDVKM. This CDR3 has 19 residues. This chain's CDR3 is CASSLYGSGGGGTYDEAFF. The CDR3 nucleotides are TGTGCCAGCAGTTTATATGGTTCCGGAGGGGGCGGCACCTACGATGAAGCTTTCTTT.

V is TRBV5-1 and J is TRBJ2-3; a weak D match, TRBD1 (6 bases). V was shortened by 0 bases and J by 8 bases, with 13 bases between the two germline ends. This CDR3 is built from 14 residues. The germline CDR1 and CDR2 sequences are SGHRS and YFSETQ. The CDR3 reads CASSLAQGYATQYF. The CDR3 DNA reads as TGCGCCAGCAGCTTGGCACAGGGCTATGCTACGCAGTATTTT.

This rearrangement joins TRBV5-1 to TRBJ1-1, with 8 bases aligning to TRBD1. The CDR3 loop spans 16 amino acids. V shed 3 bases and J 4 bases; nucleotides not matched to a gene: 11. Germline V CDR1 and CDR2: SGHRS, YFSETQ. This CDR3 reads CASSSFGQGWTTEAFF. In nucleotides, the CDR3 is TGCGCCAGCAGCTCATTCGGACAGGGCTGGACCACTGAAGCTTTCTTT.

The gene calls are TRBV28 and TRBJ1-6; maybe TRBD1 (6 bases). V was cut by 6 bases and J by 0 bases, with 9 bases left in between. This CDR3 has 15 amino acids. Germline V lookup: CDR1 MDHEN, CDR2 SYDVKM. The CDR3 protein is CASRPTGSYNSPLHF. CDR3 nucleotide sequence: TGTGCCAGCAGGCCGACAGGCTCCTATAATTCACCCCTCCACTTT.

V and J are TRBV6-5 and TRBJ2-7; tentative D call: TRBD2 (5 bases). This CDR3 is 13 amino acids long. V lost 4 bases and J 6 bases, leaving 13 bases between the germline ends. Germline lookup yields CDR1 MNHEY and CDR2 SVGAGI. CDR3 in DNA: TGTGCCAGCAGTTTTTCGGGGATGGTCGAGCAGTACTTC. Amino acid sequence: CASSFSGMVEQYF.

The chain recombines TRBV7-2 with TRBJ2-3; TRBD2 matches 8 bases. V lost 1 base, J lost 8 bases, and 8 bases stayed unmatched. This CDR3 spans 15 amino acids. Looked up from germline, CDR1 is SGHTA and CDR2 is FQGNSA. The CDR3: CASSLGPGGGGTQYF. CDR3 nucleotide sequence: TGTGCCAGCAGCTTAGGTCCGGGGGGGGGAGGTACGCAGTATTTT. The full variable domain, completed using reference TRBV7-2 and TRBJ2-3, is GAGVSQSPSNKVTEKGKDVELRCDPISGHTALYWYRQSLGQGLEFLIYFQGNSAPDKSGLPSDRFSAERTGGSVSTLTIQRTQQEDSAVYLCASSLGPGGGGTQYFGPGTRLTVL.

The J gene is TRBJ2-1, the V gene TRBV3-1 (or the pseudogene TRBV3-2); TRBD2 matches at 11 bases. Per germline, CDR1 LGHDT and CDR2 YNNKEL (reference sequence). With V trimmed by 0 bases and J by 4 bases, 17 bases remained unmatched. The CDR3 runs to 21 residues. The CDR3 is CASSQEDGRVGLAGTYNEQFF. CDR3 DNA: TGTGCCAGCAGCCAAGAAGATGGAAGAGTTGGACTAGCGGGCACATACAATGAGCAGTTCTTC.

The rearrangement links TRBV21-1 to TRBJ1-1; TRBD1, as called in the table, went unchecked against the DNA. TRBV21-1 is annotated as a pseudogene. This CDR3 has 17 amino acids. Here the CDR3 reads CASSKTRNTDMNTEAFF. The DNA for the CDR3 is TGTGCCAGCAGCAAAACCCGTAACACGGACATGAACACTGAAGCTTTCTTT.

The chain links TRBV6-5 to TRBJ2-7; a possible D gene is TRBD2 (6 bases). The CDR3 extends over 13 amino acids. Germline V gives CDR1 MNHEY, CDR2 SVGAGI. Trimming pared 4 bases from V and 7 bases from J, leaving 14 bases between. CDR3 DNA sequence: TGTGCCAGCAGTTCAACAAGCGCGGGGGAGCAGTACGTC. Its protein is CASSSTSAGEQYV.

This clone is a singleton in its sample. The chain links TRBV30 to TRBJ1-2; 12 bases are a match to TRBD1. The CDR3 contains 15 residues. The V segment lost 3 bases and the J segment 8 bases; nucleotides outside the gene matches: 10. Per germline, CDR1 GTSNPN and CDR2 SVGIG (reference sequence). The CDR3 region has the DNA TGTGCCTGGAGAAGGTTTGGGACAGGGGGCCTGGGCTACACCTTC. Protein sequence: CAWRRFGTGGLGYTF.

The chain combines TRBV30 with TRBJ2-1; 10 bases fit TRBD2. This CDR3 has 13 residues. In germline, CDR1 is GTSNPN, CDR2 SVGIG (reference sequence). The CDR3 DNA reads as TGTGCTTACGAGGCTAGCGGGAGTAGAGAGCAGTTCTTC. Its translation is CAYEASGSREQFF.

This clone appeared a single time. The chain is built from TRBV24-1 and TRBJ1-4; D unclear. The CDR3 length is 18 residues. Deletions cut 3 bases from V and 2 bases from J, with 18 bases between. Germline CDR1 and CDR2: KGHDR and SFDVKD. The CDR3 protein is CATSDPGRSGGTNEKLFF. The CDR3 coding sequence is TGTGCCACCAGTGATCCCGGGAGATCAGGAGGGACTAATGAAAAACTGTTTTTT.

CDR3 DNA: TGTGCCACCAGCAGAGTAGTTGGGACAGGGGTGTTCTCTGGAAACACCATATATTTT. Residues: CATSRVVGTGVFSGNTIYF. The V and J genes are TRBV15 and TRBJ1-3; TRBD1 aligns across 10 bases. The germline CDR1 and CDR2 sequences are LNHNV and YYDKDF (reference sequence). The CDR3 runs 19 residues. V gave up 1 base and J gave up 0 bases; unmatched junction bases: 9.